A single sample is the source of the 10 T cell receptor beta chains below, sequenced in a study of tumor-infiltrating lymphocytes in primary liver carcinoma. Total RNA amounting to roughly 480 ng was the source from which TCR beta cDNA was made with a constant-region primer. Investigators got TCR beta libraries out of three nested multiplex PCR rounds, done with slightly modified ARM-PCR. For 10 cycles apiece, the opening two PCR rounds ran with TRBV1-TRBV30 forward primers and a C-beta reverse primer. A single record per CDR3 protein comes from TCRdb applying MiXCR to the multiplex PCR reads. The sample contains roughly 25,000 distinct CDR3 sequences, around 78% of which appear only once. Co-extraction of both nucleic acids (RNA and DNA) used about 18-34 mg of unsorted bulk tissue. The sequenced sample consisted of liver tumor tissue from sampling region 3. Specified subset: tumor region T3, left-lateral pole. The receptors come from a man aged 40-49 years with primary liver carcinoma and hepatitis B virus infection.

As for this clonotype: Likely a read error: the CDR3 ends without its conserved phenylalanine or tryptophan. The chain is built from TRBV7-9 and TRBJ2-2; unclear D gene. CDR3 size: 13 residues. Germline CDR1 is SEHNR and CDR2 is FQNEAQ (reference sequence). The V and J ends lost 7 bases and 4 bases respectively, with 10 bases between them. The CDR3 coding sequence is TGTGCCAGCACCTCCGAGATCACCGGGGAGCTGTTTTAT. Its translation is CASTSEITGELFY.

Worth noting for this clonotype: Compared with germline, one end of the junction differs, possibly owing to a read error. The V gene is TRBV11-1, the J gene TRBJ1-1; no firm D call. This CDR3 comprises 15 residues. CDR1 is SGHAT, CDR2 FQDESV, per germline (reference sequence). The CDR3 loop reads CASSAGLNMITEAFF. Here the CDR3 DNA reads TGCGCCAGCAGCGCAGGACTCAATATGATCACTGAAGCTTTCTTT.

About this clonotype itself: This CDR3 is missing its conserved last phenylalanine or tryptophan, likely due to a read error. The chain has TRBV5-4 and TRBJ2-7; 7 nucleotides match TRBD2. The J segment lost 1 base and the V segment lost 0 bases, leaving 7 bases of the junction unmatched. CDR1 and CDR2 from the germline V gene are SGHNT and YYREEE (reference sequence). This CDR3 comprises 16 residues. The CDR3 bases are TGTGCCAGCAGCTTGGGGGGGGGGAGAGGGTCCTACGAGCAGTACTAC. The encoded protein is CASSLGGGRGSYEQYY.

CDR3 sequence (DNA): TGTGCCAGCAGCTTAGTGAACAGGGGCCCGGCAGATACGCAGTATTTT. This encodes CASSLVNRGPADTQYF. The V gene is TRBV7-8, the J gene TRBJ2-3; 7 nucleotides agree with TRBD1. Per germline, CDR1 SGHVS and CDR2 FQNEAQ. Trimming cost V 1 base and J 4 bases; bases outside gene matches: 8. CDR3 length equals 16 residues.

Comment on this clonotype: One end of the junction is discordant with germline, which a read error may explain. CDR3 coding DNA: TGTGCCAGGAGCTTTGCATTAGGAGGGGCGAACACCGGGGAGCTGATTTTT. As protein: CARSFALGGANTGELIF. The V gene is TRBV11-2, the J gene TRBJ2-2; TRBD2 might be the D (6 bases). The V gene's germline CDR1 is SGHAT and CDR2 FQNNGV. CDR3 length: 17 amino acids.

This clonotype was seen just once. This sequence joins TRBV28 and TRBJ2-3; D is perhaps TRBD2 (6 bases). The CDR3 consists of 17 residues. Germline loops: CDR1 MDHEN, CDR2 SYDVKM. Trimming cost V 7 bases and J 4 bases, with 24 bases left between them. DNA for the CDR3: TGTGCCAGCATCTCCTTCACTAGCAGGAGGGCCGCAGATACGCAGTATTTT. Translating gives CASISFTSRRAADTQYF.

As concerns this clonotype: The junction shows a germline mismatch at one end, possibly a read error. V usage is TRBV6-6 and J usage is TRBJ2-7, with TRBD1 matching 8 bases. The germline gives CDR1 MNHNY, CDR2 SVGAGI (reference sequence). The CDR3 length is 14 residues. CDR3 sequence reads: CVSMATGASYEQYF. DNA of the CDR3: TGTGTCAGCATGGCGACAGGGGCTTCCTATGAACAGTACTTC.

This clonotype is medium-sized by share. The CDR3 DNA is TGTGCCAGCAGTTACGGGCCTTATAGCAGGGAGCAGTTCTTC. This encodes CASSYGPYSREQFF. The V call is TRBV6-2 or TRBV6-3, the J call TRBJ2-1; no clear D gene. Germline CDR1 reads MNHEY; CDR2 reads SVGEGT. The CDR3 runs 14 residues. V lost 2 bases, J lost 10 bases, and 15 bases lay in between.

To note about this clonotype: One end of the junction does not line up with germline, which may come from a read error. This chain links TRBV11-3 with TRBJ2-7; 13 bases map to TRBD2. The V gene's germline CDR1 is SGHNT and CDR2 YENEEA. This CDR3 is 16 amino acids long. This CDR3 reads CTSSRGGLAGFYEQYF. The DNA for the CDR3 is TGTACCAGCAGTAGGGGGGGACTAGCGGGATTCTACGAGCAGTACTTC.

The chain uses TRBV28 and TRBJ2-1, with 11 nucleotides matching TRBD1. Losses at the gene ends were 6 bases for V and 9 bases for J; bases not matched to a gene: 10. The CDR3 has 15 amino acids. In germline, CDR1 is MDHEN, CDR2 SYDVKM. CDR3 residues: CASSIGGQGVSEQFF. CDR3 in DNA: TGTGCCAGCAGCATCGGGGGACAGGGGGTGAGTGAGCAGTTCTTC.